The clone carrying this TCR beta chain was observed a single time. The antigen is unknown. The data originate from a study of T cell responses to AZD1222 COVID-19 vaccine. General study results and limits: CD4 TCRs linked to vaccination spanned spike, dominating at 160-218 and 743-854. Of spike-specific TCRs, nearly half reportedly target regions left unmutated in variants.

Produced via immunoSEQ multiplex PCR; TCRdb's table is partial and in-frame only. Among about 100,000 clones listed, about 83% were seen once. Sequences were derived from peripheral blood, sampled on day 0 of AZD1222 vaccination. The sequence derives from an adult in good health.

CDR3 coding DNA: TGTGCCAGCAGCAGCAGGACAGGGAGGGATCAGCCCCAGCATTTT. It yields the protein CASSSRTGRDQPQHF. V is TRBV7-2 and J is TRBJ1-5, with 8 nucleotides matching TRBD1. After removal of 5 bases from V and 5 bases from J, the junction contained 8 bases not matched to a gene. The length of the CDR3 is 15 residues. CDR1 and CDR2 from the germline V gene are SGHTA and FQGNSA.